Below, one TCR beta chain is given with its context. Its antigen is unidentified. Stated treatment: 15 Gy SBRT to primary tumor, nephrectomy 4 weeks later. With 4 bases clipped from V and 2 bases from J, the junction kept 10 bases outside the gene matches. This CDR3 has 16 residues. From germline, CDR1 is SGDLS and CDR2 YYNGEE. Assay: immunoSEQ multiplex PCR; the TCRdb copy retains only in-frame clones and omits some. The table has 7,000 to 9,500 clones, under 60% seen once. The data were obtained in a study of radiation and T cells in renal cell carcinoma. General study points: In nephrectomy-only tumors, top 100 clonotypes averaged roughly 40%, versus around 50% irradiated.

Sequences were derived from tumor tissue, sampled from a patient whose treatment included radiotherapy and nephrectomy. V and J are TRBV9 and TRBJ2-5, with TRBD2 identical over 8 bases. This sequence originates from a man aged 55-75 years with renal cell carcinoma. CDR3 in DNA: TGTGCCAGCAGCCCGTCCGGGAGGGCCGGGCAAGAGACCCAGTACTTC. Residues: CASSPSGRAGQETQYF.